This section outlines one T cell receptor beta chain sequence together with its context. This clonotype has at least ten counts. Its antigen is still unknown. No qualities accompany the bases; no much larger clone lies one base away. The data originate from a study of identical twins (dated by TCRdb to the mid-2010s). Looking at the study overall: TCR alpha and beta repertoires from monozygotic twins, unrelated adults of various ages and cord blood were deep-sequenced to test whether fetal clonotypes persist. Replicate twin experiments were performed at different times using different library preparation protocols to rule out contamination.

Reading from cysteine to phenylalanine, the CDR3 counts 11 amino acids. Only the CDR3 region is kept as DNA, spanning 33 bases read in frame from base 1. As encoded in the germline V gene (reference sequence), CDR1 is MNHEY while CDR2 is SMNVEV. The V end loses 9 bases and the J end loses 4 bases, and a stretch of 9 bases separates them. The library was obtained by 5' RACE. The listed sequencing device is Illumina HiSeq 2000. Template switching introduced a universal primer binding site; the final cDNA contained a unique molecular identifier, enabling accurate counting of TCR cDNA molecules. First-strand cDNA for TCR alpha and beta chains was synthesized from specific primers in the conserved constant-segment region. To control for contamination, every cDNA library carried two barcodes: a SMART-Mk sample barcode plus Illumina barcodes. TruSeq adapter sequences, together with Illumina sample barcodes, were added in two successive PCR steps. The Illumina HiSeq platform was used with custom primers to sequence TCR alpha and beta cDNA libraries. The original pipeline was this. MiGEC was used to process raw reads and extract unique molecular identifiers, and MiXCR was used to find CDR3 positions. For each individual, recombination models were inferred using an EM algorithm with the repgenHMM and IGoR tools. Shared clonotypes were analyzed with the tcR package in R, and sharing was normalized by the product of cloneset sizes. To study raw recombination without the effects of thymic and clonal selection, out-of-frame nonproductive sequences were analyzed. TCRdb trimmed the raw reads at Q25, called clones with MiXCR and kept productive beta chains. Each entry is one CDR3 protein sequence, shown with its most common DNA and genes. The V and J calls follow TCRdb's processing rather than the paper's. This sample is represented by about 690,000 distinct CDR3 sequences; 5.5% to 6.5% of them were singletons. The ten largest account for around 2% of the sample.

All donors were healthy Caucasians. The study also sequenced three unrelated non-twin adults: a male aged 18 to 30, a male aged 50 to 59 and a female aged 50 to 59. Miltenyi CD45RO+ enrichment and human naive T-cell isolation kits were used to isolate memory (CD45RO+) and naive T cells from PBMC. Summary of the overall study and its limitations: In beta out-of-frame sequences, excess twin sharing was weaker, because having fewer shared sequences lowered the signal-to-noise ratio. Out-of-frame TCR alpha sequences shared between twins showed an excess of low generation-probability sequences compared with coincidental sharing between unrelated individuals. Abundant cord blood beta clonotypes had fewer insertions, young adult naive repertoires showed a similar but weaker trend, and memory repertoires showed no such trend. Conclusions relied on cross-sectional statistical analysis, since the same donors could not be followed over many years. In monozygotic twins, out-of-frame TCR alpha sharing was systematically underestimated by recombination models, although the models agreed with sharing between unrelated individuals. Invariant T cells such as MAIT and iNKT could partly confound zero-insertion analyses, though diverse VJ usage argued against this for most clonotypes.

The chain joins TRBV27 to TRBJ1-1; no D segment can be confidently identified. Sequencing input: naive T cells sorted from blood. Taken with the paper, the label for cell subset or site translates to: cells isolated with a human naive T-cell isolation kit. The clonotype comes from a man younger than 35 in good health. The CDR3 loop reads CASQSGTEAFF. The DNA is as follows: TGTGCCAGTCAGAGCGGCACTGAAGCTTTCTTT.